Described below is a single T cell receptor beta chain sequence and its context. Patients from Seattle were sampled longitudinally, starting during active infection. The sample belongs to a study of blood T cell repertoires in COVID-19. Looking at the study overall: Nucleic acid was either cDNA or gDNA, and it came from T cells, B-cell-depleted T cells, or PBMCs.

This CDR3 has 15 residues. In germline, CDR1 is SSHAT, CDR2 FNYEAQ (reference sequence). The germline V and J ends were trimmed by 3 bases and 0 bases, with 11 bases remaining between them. Method: immunoSEQ multiplex PCR; TCRdb's copy keeps in-frame clones and lacks some. This sample carries some 180,000 clones, nearly 90% of them seen once, and the ten largest clones take 18%. The J gene is TRBJ2-5, the V gene TRBV7-7; D possibly corresponds to TRBD1 (5 bases). Input material: peripheral blood. This TCR was recovered from a man aged 50 to 60 with COVID-19, enrolled during active disease. The CDR3 DNA sequence: TGTGCCAGCAGCTTCGCAGGGCCGTACCAAGAGACCCAGTACTTC. The encoded protein is CASSFAGPYQETQYF.